This T cell receptor (beta chain) was retrieved from a study of type 1 regulatory T cells. For the study at large: This in vitro CD4 product, T-allo10, is enriched for Tr1 cells and alloantigen-specific.

The CDR3 length is 12 residues. CDR1 and CDR2 (germline): LGHDT, YNNKEL (reference sequence). V was shortened by 5 bases and J by 6 bases, with 9 bases between the two germline ends. MiXCR was run by TCRdb on the reads, yielding one entry per CDR3 protein. The repertoire has 80,000 to 100,000 distinct CDR3 sequences, around 30% of them found once; the top ten carry less than 2.5%. This chain uses TRBV3-1 with TRBJ2-3; no reliable D call. The TCR was taken from a human donor in good health. The sample consisted of CD4+ T cells, either the whole sample or a sorted fraction (not recorded which). This chain's CDR3 is CASSINADTQYF. Written as DNA, the CDR3 is TGTGCCAGCAGCATCAACGCGGATACGCAGTATTTT.